The following is a T cell receptor beta chain sequence with its context. What it recognizes is unknown. The data derive from a study of CD8+ T cells in alopecia areata. Sequencing relied on a cDNA template that was reverse transcribed from extracted RNA. Produced via immunoSEQ multiplex PCR; TCRdb's table is partial and in-frame only. Found here are some 82,000 clones, approximately 50% of them singletons; the top ten hold around 5%. Specimens obtained from alopecia areata patients comprised lesional scalp punch biopsies and peripheral blood. Findings of the study overall: An increase in clonality over normal scalp was evident in lesional scalp, especially alopecia totalis/universalis. Normal skin's resident alphabeta T cells are sequenced alongside lesional scalp T cells. Patients shared TCRs less clearly than mice did, possibly for HLA-related reasons.

V lost 8 bases and J 5 bases, leaving 13 bases between the germline ends. This CDR3 has 12 residues. Germline lookup yields CDR1 SQVTM and CDR2 ANQGSEA. The sample comprised NKG2D-high CD8+ T cells sorted from blood. This receptor was obtained from a human donor with alopecia areata. The rearrangement joins TRBV29-1 to TRBJ2-1; D is perhaps TRBD1 (5 bases). The CDR3 nucleotides are TGCAGCATAAGGACAAGAGACAATGAGCAGTTCTTC. Translated: CSIRTRDNEQFF.